This T cell receptor (beta chain) was obtained from a study of cytomegalovirus exposure and HLA in healthy donors. Study results and limitations: By HLA locus, TCR association rates varied in a later analysis, with DRB1 showing the most and HLA-C the fewest.

The primer mix had 60 Vbeta and 13 Jbeta primers. Measured with immunoSEQ multiplex PCR; TCRdb has only the in-frame clones, and not every one. This table has around 53,000 clones, approximately 70% appearing once. A note on this clone: What it binds is unknown.

Germline-derived CDR1 and CDR2 are SQVTM and ANQGSEA. This CDR3 comprises 12 residues. The V end was cut by 5 bases, the J end by 10 bases, with 17 bases between. The chain is built from TRBV29-1 and TRBJ1-2; D might be TRBD1 (5 bases). The TCR sequence derives from a man younger than 35 in good health and CMV-seronegative. Material for sequencing was PBMCs. The CDR3 here is CSVMTPGGDYTF. CDR3 coding DNA: TGCAGCGTTATGACCCCCGGGGGTGACTACACCTTC.